This TCR beta chain comes out of a study of identical twins' blood T cells. From the 5' RACE reads, TCRdb called clonotypes with MiXCR, one entry per CDR3 protein. The sample carries fewer than 450,000 distinct CDR3 sequences, over 25% recorded once. This clonotype was seen only a few times. Trimming took 4 bases from V and 4 from J, leaving 13 bases between them. Germline loops: CDR1 SGHNT, CDR2 YENEEA. This CDR3 has 14 amino acids. The clonotype comes from a woman aged 18-49 years in good health. Sequences were obtained from PBMCs. V is TRBV11-3 and J is TRBJ1-1; maybe TRBD1 (6 bases). The CDR3 is CASSSLQGGTEAFF. Here the CDR3 DNA reads TGTGCCAGCAGCTCCTTACAGGGAGGCACTGAAGCTTTCTTT.